The source of this TCR beta chain is a study of long-term antiretroviral therapy in people with HIV. Study-level background: The immediate-ART recommendation dates to 2015, and the earliest samples predate it by about a decade.

Details on this clone: Its matching antigen is unknown.

Study-wide results and caveats: Patients on ART gained diversity, which nonetheless stayed below transplant donor controls. HIV repertoires spanned tighter CDR3 length ranges than controls did.

Sequencing used immunoSEQ v3.0 at survey level. Assay used: immunoSEQ multiplex PCR; TCRdb lists only in-frame clones, some missing. The sample has roughly 15,000 clones, approximately 89% seen once. This CDR3 spans 19 amino acids. Germline V CDR1 and CDR2: SGHAT, FQNNGV. The V segment lost 5 bases and the J segment 4 bases; nucleotides outside the gene matches: 18. This TCR was recovered from a woman in her 40s with HIV. V usage is TRBV11-2 and J usage is TRBJ2-3, with 10 nucleotides matching TRBD2. Sequenced material: unsorted PBMCs, taken 0.6 years after starting antiretroviral therapy. CDR3 sequence: CASSLRRTASGGSSDTQYF. The CDR3 nucleotides read TGTGCCAGCAGCCTAAGGCGTACGGCTAGCGGGGGTAGTTCAGATACGCAGTATTTT.